This T cell receptor (beta chain) came from a study of OX40 agonist ivuxolimab in advanced cancers. TCRdb keeps only in-frame clones here, not all; method: immunoSEQ multiplex PCR. The sample carries around 94,000 clones, 80% to 95% recorded once. As to this clone: The sample contains more than one DNA sequence encoding this CDR3.

This CDR3 contains 14 residues. Germline V gene lookup returns CDR1 LNHDA and CDR2 SQIVND (reference sequence). The V and J ends lost 5 bases and 2 bases, in that order; junction bases with no gene match: 4. The input for sequencing was CD4+ or CD8+ T cells sorted from blood, taken in a trial of the OX40 agonist ivuxolimab. The chain has TRBV19 and TRBJ2-7; 9 bases are a match to TRBD1. This receptor was identified in an adult with an advanced solid tumor such as melanoma, head and neck, liver or kidney cancer. The CDR3 DNA follows: TGTGCCAGTAGTCCCGGGACAGGGCCCTACGAGCAGTACTTC. Translating it yields CASSPGTGPYEQYF. The full variable domain, completed using reference TRBV19 and TRBJ2-7, is DGGITQSPKYLFRKEGQNVTLSCEQNLNHDAMYWYRQDPGQGLRLIYYSQIVNDFQKGDIAEGYSVSREKKESFPLTVTSAQKNPTAFYLCASSPGTGPYEQYFGPGTRLTVT.